This T cell receptor beta chain was recovered during a study of blood T cell repertoires in COVID-19. Study-wide context: T cells, B-cell-depleted T cells, or PBMCs provided the cDNA or gDNA that served as material.

Germline CDR1 SGHNT, CDR2 YYREEE (reference sequence). Trimming cost V 5 bases and J 5 bases, with 16 bases left between them. The CDR3 extends over 14 amino acids. Authors' analysis steps: The authors estimated nucleated cell counts from reference gene primer amplification. Sequencing was performed with immunoSEQ multiplex PCR; in TCRdb, only in-frame clones are kept and a portion is missing. The DNA was the basis for D and trimming; V, J and clone size are from that table. The repertoire includes hundreds of thousands of clones, approximately 80% of them detected once, and roughly 10% sits in the top ten.

The receptor comes from a man older than 75 with acute or convalescent COVID-19. Sequenced sample: peripheral blood. V and J are TRBV5-4 and TRBJ1-1, with a weak D call TRBD1 (5 bases). In DNA form, the CDR3 reads TGTGCCAGCAGGTCTTTCGGGGGACGGACTGAAGCTTTCTTT. Protein product: CASRSFGGRTEAFF.